This paragraph reports one TCR beta chain. Its antigen is undetermined. This sample is drawn from a study of cytomegalovirus exposure and HLA in healthy donors. Points from the study as a whole: In an earlier analysis, about 87% or about 30%: the productive usage of most TCR beta V segments.

PCR involved 60 Vbeta and 13 Jbeta primers. The assay was immunoSEQ multiplex PCR, and TCRdb's table has in-frame clones only and misses some. The top ten hold over 5% of the sample, which has roughly 130,000 clones, 74% seen once. V was cut by 6 bases and J by 0 bases, with 12 bases left in between. Germline V gives CDR1 LNHDA, CDR2 SQIVND (reference sequence). This CDR3 has 15 amino acids. The sample consisted of PBMCs. The receptor comes from a man aged 40-55 years in good health and CMV-seropositive. The chain carries TRBV19 and TRBJ2-4; D uncertain. The CDR3 loop is CASSVTTLAKNIQYF. The CDR3 coding sequence is TGTGCCAGTAGCGTCACGACATTAGCCAAAAACATTCAGTACTTC.